This passage covers 13 T cell receptor beta chains from one sample sequenced in a study of Tregs in tolerant kidney transplant recipients. The assay was immunoSEQ multiplex PCR, and TCRdb's table has in-frame clones only and misses some. The sample includes about 94,000 clones, 80% to 95% of them seen just once. The specimen was CD4+ T cells from blood, collected before the transplant. The receptors were gathered from a human donor who received a combined kidney and bone marrow transplant.

The chain joins TRBV6-5 to TRBJ1-3, with D perhaps TRBD1 (6 bases). Deletions cut 3 bases from V and 0 bases from J, with 9 bases between. The V gene's germline CDR1 is MNHEY and CDR2 SVGAGI. CDR3 length: 15 residues. The CDR3: CASSYTGNSGNTIYF. CDR3 nucleotide sequence: TGTGCCAGCAGTTATACAGGGAACTCTGGAAACACCATATATTTT.

The gene calls are TRBV6-6 and TRBJ2-7, with TRBD1 matching 7 bases. This CDR3 has 14 residues. Germline CDR1 and CDR2: MNHNY and SVGAGI (reference sequence). The V gene end was trimmed by 4 bases and the J gene end by 4 bases; junction bases not matched to a gene: 7. The CDR3 loop is CASSSTGPEYEQYF. The CDR3 coding sequence is TGTGCCAGCAGTTCGACAGGGCCTGAGTACGAGCAGTACTTC.

This sequence joins TRBV7-3 and TRBJ2-1; D unclear. The V end was cut by 5 bases, the J end by 6 bases, with 17 bases between. The CDR3 runs 15 residues. The V gene's germline CDR1 is SGHTA and CDR2 FQGTGA. This CDR3 reads CASSLDRSSVNEQFF. For the CDR3, the DNA is TGTGCCAGCAGCCTTGATAGGAGCTCCGTCAATGAGCAGTTCTTC.

The rearrangement joins TRBV6-5 to TRBJ2-5; perhaps TRBD1 as D (5 bases). Trimming shortened V by 5 bases and J by 1 base, and 11 bases separated the two germline ends. There are 14 residues in the CDR3. Germline CDR1 reads MNHEY; CDR2 reads SVGAGI. CDR3 in amino acids: CASSPRTIQETQYF. DNA for the CDR3: TGTGCCAGCAGTCCGAGGACAATCCAAGAGACCCAGTACTTC.

This clone was detected once. The junction and the germline gene differ at one end; a read error may be behind it. Distinct nucleotide sequences in the sample also encode this CDR3. The genes are TRBV15 and TRBJ1-6; a weak D match, TRBD1 (5 bases). The CDR3 is made up of 14 amino acids. The germline V gene has CDR1 LNHNV and CDR2 YYDKDF (reference sequence). The DNA of the CDR3 is TGTGCCACCAGCAGAGACCCAGGGAATTCCCCCCTCCACTTT. Its protein is CATSRDPGNSPLHF.

The chain is built from TRBV4-3 and TRBJ1-4; D is uncertain. Trimming removed 1 base at V and 5 bases at J, with 11 bases between. The germline V gene encodes CDR1 LGHNA and CDR2 YSLEER. CDR3 length equals 15 residues. DNA of the CDR3: TGCGCCAGCAGCCAAGTCAAGGAGGGCAATGAAAAACTGTTTTTT. Translation gives CASSQVKEGNEKLFF.

This chain joins TRBV19 and TRBJ2-3; 9 bases agree with TRBD2. V dropped 7 bases and J dropped 5; count of bases not matched to a gene: 7. This CDR3 is 14 amino acids long. Germline CDR1 reads LNHDA; CDR2 reads SQIVND (reference sequence). CDR3 sequence (DNA): TGTGCCAGTAAACCGGGACTAGCACGAGATACGCAGTATTTT. Amino acids: CASKPGLARDTQYF. The full variable domain, its missing parts supplied by reference TRBV19 and TRBJ2-3, is DGGITQSPKYLFRKEGQNVTLSCEQNLNHDAMYWYRQDPGQGLRLIYYSQIVNDFQKGDIAEGYSVSREKKESFPLTVTSAQKNPTAFYLCASKPGLARDTQYFGPGTRLTVL.

The V call is TRBV5-1, the J call TRBJ1-1, with D perhaps TRBD1 (5 bases). The germline CDR1 and CDR2 sequences are SGHRS and YFSETQ. V lost 4 bases, J lost 4 bases, and 14 bases lay in between. The CDR3 spans 14 residues. CDR3 nucleotides: TGCGCCAGCAGCGAACGTCCGGGGGGCACTGAAGCTTTCTTT. This gives the protein CASSERPGGTEAFF.

The CDR3 DNA is TGTGCCAGCAGCCGGAAAGGGGGTGTTGGGGAGACCCAGTACTTC. This encodes CASSRKGGVGETQYF. This chain uses TRBV7-3 with TRBJ2-5; a weak D match, TRBD1 (6 bases). The CDR3 is 15 residues long. V gave up 5 bases and J gave up 5 bases, with 18 bases separating them. Looked up from germline, CDR1 is SGHTA and CDR2 is FQGTGA.

J is TRBJ1-1 and V is TRBV5-1; D ambiguous. The CDR3 is 14 amino acids. Trimming left V 0 bases short and J 5 bases short, with 11 bases between. Looked up from germline, CDR1 is SGHRS and CDR2 is YFSETQ. CDR3 sequence (DNA): TGCGCCAGCAGCTTGGCGTACGGAGAGACTGAAGCTTTCTTT. Residues: CASSLAYGETEAFF.

The J gene is TRBJ2-2, the V gene TRBV7-6; 7 nucleotides align to TRBD1. This CDR3 spans 15 amino acids. CDR1 SGHVS and CDR2 FNYEAQ come from the germline V gene. After removal of 1 base from V and 4 bases from J, the junction contained 3 bases not matched to a gene. CDR3 protein: CASSLGGTVTGELFF. As DNA, the CDR3 is TGTGCCAGCAGCTTAGGGGGGACAGTCACCGGGGAGCTGTTTTTT.

V and J are TRBV7-9 and TRBJ2-1, with 9 bases aligning to TRBD2. Unmatched junction bases numbered 11, after V lost 5 bases and J lost 0 bases. This CDR3 comprises 18 residues. Per germline, CDR1 SEHNR and CDR2 FQNEAQ (reference sequence). The CDR3 DNA follows: TGTGCCAGCAGCCCAAAGAGCGGGGGGATAAGCTCCTACAATGAGCAGTTCTTC. Translating gives CASSPKSGGISSYNEQFF. The variable domain in full, completed from reference TRBV7-9 and TRBJ2-1, reads DTGVSQNPRHKITKRGQNVTFRCDPISEHNRLYWYRQTLGQGPEFLTYFQNEAQLEKSRLLSDRFSAERPKGSFSTLEIQRTEQGDSAMYLCASSPKSGGISSYNEQFFGPGTRLTVL.

J is TRBJ2-2 and V is TRBV5-1; 9 bases agree with TRBD2. Per the germline V gene, CDR1 is SGHRS and CDR2 is YFSETQ. The CDR3 consists of 15 residues. The V segment lost 5 bases and the J segment 2 bases; nucleotides outside the gene matches: 4. This CDR3 reads CASSLLAGNTGELFF. Written as DNA, the CDR3 is TGCGCCAGCAGTCTACTAGCGGGTAACACCGGGGAGCTGTTTTTT.